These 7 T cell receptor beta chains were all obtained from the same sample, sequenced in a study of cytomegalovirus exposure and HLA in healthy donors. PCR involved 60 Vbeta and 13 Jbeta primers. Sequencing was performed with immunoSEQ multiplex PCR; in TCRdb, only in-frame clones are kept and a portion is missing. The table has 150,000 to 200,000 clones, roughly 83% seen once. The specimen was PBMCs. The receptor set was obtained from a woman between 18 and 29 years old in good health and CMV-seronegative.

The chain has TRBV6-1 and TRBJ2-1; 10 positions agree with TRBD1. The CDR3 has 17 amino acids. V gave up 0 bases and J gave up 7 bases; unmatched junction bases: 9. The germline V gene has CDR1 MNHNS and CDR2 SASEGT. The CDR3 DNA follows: TGTGCCAGCAGTGAAGCGCTTTGGACAGGGGGAGGGAATGAGCAGTTCTTC. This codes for CASSEALWTGGGNEQFF.

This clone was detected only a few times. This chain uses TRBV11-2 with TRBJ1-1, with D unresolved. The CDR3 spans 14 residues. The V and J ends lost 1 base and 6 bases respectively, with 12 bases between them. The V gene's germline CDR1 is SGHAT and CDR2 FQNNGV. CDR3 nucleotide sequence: TGTGCCAGCAGCTTAGTGCGGGTCCGTCCTGAAGCTTTCTTT. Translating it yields CASSLVRVRPEAFF.

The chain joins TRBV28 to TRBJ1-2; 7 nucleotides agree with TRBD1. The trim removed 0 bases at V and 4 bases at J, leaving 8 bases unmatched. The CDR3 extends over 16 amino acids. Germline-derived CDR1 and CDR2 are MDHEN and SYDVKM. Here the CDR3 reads CASSLWGTVDSYGYTF. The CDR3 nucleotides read TGTGCCAGCAGTTTATGGGGGACAGTAGATTCCTATGGCTACACCTTC.

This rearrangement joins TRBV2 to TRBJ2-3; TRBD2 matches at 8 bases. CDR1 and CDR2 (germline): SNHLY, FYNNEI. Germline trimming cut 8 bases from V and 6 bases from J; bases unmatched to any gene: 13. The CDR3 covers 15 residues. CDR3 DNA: TGTGCCAGCCGGCGGACGGGGGGGGCCGGGGATACGCAGTATTTT. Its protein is CASRRTGGAGDTQYF.

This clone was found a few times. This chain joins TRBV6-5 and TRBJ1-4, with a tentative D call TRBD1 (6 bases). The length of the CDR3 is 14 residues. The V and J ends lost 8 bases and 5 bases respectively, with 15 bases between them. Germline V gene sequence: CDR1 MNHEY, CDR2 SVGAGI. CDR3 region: CASSSPRGNEKLFF. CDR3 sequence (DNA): TGTGCCAGCTCCTCCCCCAGGGGAAATGAAAAACTGTTTTTT.

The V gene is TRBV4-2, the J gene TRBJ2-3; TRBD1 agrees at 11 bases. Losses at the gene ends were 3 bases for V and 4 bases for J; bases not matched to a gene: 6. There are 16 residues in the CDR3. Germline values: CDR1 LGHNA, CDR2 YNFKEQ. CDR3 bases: TGTGCCAGCAGCCATGGGACAGGGGGGAAAGCAGATACGCAGTATTTT. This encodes CASSHGTGGKADTQYF.

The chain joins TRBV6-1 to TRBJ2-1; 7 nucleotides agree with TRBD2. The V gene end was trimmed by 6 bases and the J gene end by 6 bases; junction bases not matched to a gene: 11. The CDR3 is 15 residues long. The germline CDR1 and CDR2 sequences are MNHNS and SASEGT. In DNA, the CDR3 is TGTGCCAGCAGACACGCCCTGGGGGAGGGCAATGAGCAGTTCTTC. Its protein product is CASRHALGEGNEQFF.